The next 9 T cell receptor beta chains were all read from a single sample in a study of lymphopenia after photon versus proton radiotherapy. Clones were read by immunoSEQ multiplex PCR, and TCRdb kept only the in-frame ones, dropping some. The table records tens of thousands of clones, approximately 84% of them present only once. The input for sequencing was peripheral blood, taken from a patient treated with proton-based radiotherapy. Receptor source: a man in his sixties with pancreatic cancer.

The CDR3 DNA follows: TGTGCCAGTAGTACCGGACTAGCGGGGGGAAGCTCCTACGAGCAGTACTTC. Translated, it gives CASSTGLAGGSSYEQYF. The gene calls are TRBV19 and TRBJ2-7; 14 nucleotides align to TRBD2. This CDR3 is 17 amino acids long. Germline-derived CDR1 and CDR2 are LNHDA and SQIVND (reference sequence). V lost 4 bases to trimming and J lost 0 bases; unmatched junction nucleotides: 5.

This clone was counted a single time. Here the CDR3 reads CASSLEWRVRYF. The CDR3 DNA is TGTGCCAGCAGCTTAGAGTGGAGGGTTCGGTACTTC. The genes are TRBV7-9 and TRBJ2-7; D is perhaps TRBD2 (6 bases). This CDR3 comprises 12 residues. V lost 1 base and J lost 12, with 13 bases in between. Germline CDR1 reads SEHNR; CDR2 reads FQNEAQ (reference sequence). The variable domain in full, with the rest retrieved from reference TRBV7-9 and TRBJ2-7, is DTGVSQNPRHKITKRGQNVTFRCDPISEHNRLYWYRQTLGQGPEFLTYFQNEAQLEKSRLLSDRFSAERPKGSFSTLEIQRTEQGDSAMYLCASSLEWRVRYFGPGTRLTVT.

The chain recombines TRBV27 with TRBJ2-1, with no clear D. This CDR3 comprises 15 residues. V was shortened by 6 bases and J by 5 bases, with 17 bases between the two germline ends. The germline V gene encodes CDR1 MNHEY and CDR2 SMNVEV (reference sequence). The CDR3 protein is CASRNVGVWNNEQFF. CDR3 nucleotide sequence: TGTGCCAGCAGAAACGTAGGCGTTTGGAACAATGAGCAGTTCTTC.

The chain links TRBV28 to TRBJ2-7, with TRBD2 identical over 8 bases. The CDR3 is 14 amino acids. Per the germline V gene, CDR1 is MDHEN and CDR2 is SYDVKM. After removal of 2 bases from V and 2 bases from J, the junction contained 2 bases not matched to a gene. In DNA, the CDR3 is TGTGCCAGCAGTTTACAAGCGGGAGCCTACGAGCAGTACTTC. Protein product: CASSLQAGAYEQYF.

The chain joins TRBV9 to TRBJ1-3; D is ambiguous. Germline V lookup: CDR1 SGDLS, CDR2 YYNGEE. V lost 0 bases and J 2 bases, leaving 9 bases between the germline ends. This CDR3 contains 15 residues. The CDR3 is CASSVEPSPGNTIYF. CDR3 bases: TGTGCCAGCAGCGTAGAACCGTCTCCTGGAAACACCATATATTTT.

The chain employs TRBV11-1 and TRBJ2-7; D is possibly TRBD2 (6 bases). The CDR3 has 15 amino acids. Trimming shortened V by 5 bases and J by 1 base, and 15 bases separated the two germline ends. The germline CDR1 and CDR2 sequences are SGHAT and FQDESV (reference sequence). The CDR3 DNA sequence: TGTGCCAGCAGCCTTCTCGACCGGGGGTCCTACGAGCAGTACTTC. It specifies CASSLLDRGSYEQYF.

The CDR3 region is CAGPLQNNEQFF. As DNA, the CDR3 is TGTGCCGGACCTCTACAGAACAATGAGCAGTTCTTC. V is TRBV19 and J is TRBJ2-1; D is uncertain. From germline, CDR1 is LNHDA and CDR2 SQIVND (reference sequence). This CDR3 region has 12 residues. Trimming removed 11 bases at V and 5 bases at J, with 13 bases between.

The CDR3 DNA sequence: TGTGCCAGCAGTTCAGATAGCACAGATACGCAGTATTTT. Translating gives CASSSDSTDTQYF. The chain recombines TRBV28 with TRBJ2-3; no reliable D call. V was shortened by 4 bases and J by 0 bases, with 5 bases between the two germline ends. Looked up from germline, CDR1 is MDHEN and CDR2 is SYDVKM. The CDR3 length is 13 residues.

The chain uses TRBV18 and TRBJ1-5; D is ambiguous. Germline CDR1 reads KGHSH; CDR2 reads LQKENI. The germline V and J ends were trimmed by 3 bases and 4 bases, with 7 bases remaining between them. The CDR3 consists of 13 residues. The CDR3 loop is CASSPDLNQPQHF. The CDR3 coding sequence is TGTGCCAGCTCACCGGACTTAAATCAGCCCCAGCATTTT. Full variable domain (outside the CDR3, taken from reference TRBV18 and TRBJ1-5): NAGVMQNPRHLVRRRGQEARLRCSPMKGHSHVYWYRQLPEEGLKFMVYLQKENIIDESGMPKERFSAEFPKEGPSILRIQQVVRGDSAAYFCASSPDLNQPQHFGDGTRLSIL.